This T cell receptor beta chain was captured by sequencing in a study of HIV-infected patients and healthy controls. With V trimmed by 3 bases and J by 4 bases, 3 bases remained unmatched. From germline, CDR1 is LGHNA and CDR2 YSLEER. The CDR3 is made up of 14 amino acids. This clonotype was picked up a small number of times. TCRdb ran MiXCR on the 5' RACE reads and lists one entry per CDR3 protein. Of more than 60,000 distinct CDR3 sequences listed, about 19% are singletons. Specimen: CD4+ T cells from blood. The sequence was obtained from a human donor in good health. The chain is built from TRBV4-3 and TRBJ2-1, with 7 nucleotides matching TRBD1. This chain's CDR3 is CASSQRDSYNEQFF. The CDR3 DNA reads TGCGCCAGCAGCCAGAGGGACAGTTACAATGAGCAGTTCTTC.